The entry that follows covers one TCR beta chain sequence. Antigen specificity is unknown. The data belong to a study of cytomegalovirus exposure and HLA in healthy donors. Points from the study as a whole: The tendency of first-cohort TCR clusters to co-occur in the 90 to 150 validation repertoires was the finding of a later analysis. It was reported that the classifier diagnosed cytomegalovirus status with high specificity and sensitivity in both the original and validation cohorts. The investigators catalogued about 170 TCR beta chains as cytomegalovirus-associated.

Separate from the roughly 700-subject first cohort was the roughly 120-subject validation cohort, to which the donors belonged. Trimming took 0 bases from V and 2 from J; bases not matched to a gene: 7. Germline V gene sequence: CDR1 GTSNPN, CDR2 SVGIG (reference sequence). This CDR3 has 15 amino acids. Assay used: immunoSEQ multiplex PCR; TCRdb lists only in-frame clones, some missing. The data contain some 260,000 clones, about 90% of them singletons. The chain joins TRBV30 to TRBJ2-7, with 7 bases aligning to TRBD1. The clonotype comes from a man between 18 and 29 years old in good health and CMV-seropositive. Sequencing was performed on PBMCs. The CDR3 DNA follows: TGTGCCTGGAGTGTACAGGGGACACCTACCTACGAGCAGTACTTC. This encodes CAWSVQGTPTYEQYF.